This record covers a single T cell receptor (beta chain). Its antigen remains unidentified. Base qualities are missing; no much larger clone stands one base away. The CDR3 starts with the cysteine, ends with the phenylalanine, and has 12 residues. CDR3 DNA is the only sequence kept; it has 36 bases, read in frame from the first base. V is pared back by 5 bases and J by 8 bases, with 9 bases lying between the germline termini. From the germline V gene, CDR1 is SGHTA and CDR2 is FQGTGA. This specimen belongs to a study of blood T cell repertoires in COVID-19 (dated by TCRdb to about 2020). With respect to the entire study: Samples covering the acute and convalescent phases of COVID-19 were provided by collaborators in the United States, Italy and Spain. The prospective study material was composed of cDNA or gDNA derived from T cells, B-cell-depleted T cells, or PBMCs. The dataset comprised deeply sampled blood TCRbeta repertoires from subjects exposed to, actively infected with, or recovered from COVID-19. The repertoires were made available in a free public database intended to serve as a resource for research on the immune response to SARS-CoV-2. The samples were drawn from two sources: the first 160 participants of the ongoing ImmuneRACE study, and 1,000 to 1,500 subjects contributed by 6 global collaborators. Nearly every sample came with metadata listing a de-identified subject ID, COVID-19 status, age in years and sex. Where HLA class I and class II types were available, the types were taken from metadata supplied by the sample provider, not from assay-based typing. The research as a whole found: The amount of clinical and demographic metadata varied by source and participant and was provided uncurated.

The immunoSEQ Assay, a bias-controlled multiplex PCR, was used to amplify TCRbeta CDR3 regions from genomic DNA. As for how the authors treated the data: Within the assay, amplification of reference gene primers was used to estimate how many nucleated cells each sample contained. To quantify the absolute abundance of each unique TCRbeta CDR3 rearrangement, sequence reads were collapsed and filtered. For each sample, productive Simpson clonality was calculated as the square root of Simpson's diversity index across productive rearrangements. TCRdb took over this immuneACCESS table, retaining in-frame rearrangements with V and J assigned. Such tables are incomplete; in checked studies, under half of the missing clones stem from an unresolved V gene, and the remainder is unexplained. The DNA was the basis for D and trimming; V, J and clone size are from that table. For this sample there are approximately 230,000 clones; 85% to 90% appear just once. Around 1.4% of the sample goes to the ten largest clones.

Each collaborating institution followed its own protocols to collect whole blood in K2EDTA tubes. For TCRbeta analysis, collaborator samples were shipped as frozen whole blood, as isolated PBMCs, or as DNA extracted from either sample type. The rearranged chain carries TRBV7-3 and TRBJ2-2; too little of a D gene remains to name it. Sample: peripheral blood. This clonotype originated in a man at least 80 years old with acute or convalescent COVID-19. The sequenced DNA: TGTGCCAGCAGCGATAGTTCAGGGGAGCTGTTTTTT. This encodes CASSDSSGELFF.